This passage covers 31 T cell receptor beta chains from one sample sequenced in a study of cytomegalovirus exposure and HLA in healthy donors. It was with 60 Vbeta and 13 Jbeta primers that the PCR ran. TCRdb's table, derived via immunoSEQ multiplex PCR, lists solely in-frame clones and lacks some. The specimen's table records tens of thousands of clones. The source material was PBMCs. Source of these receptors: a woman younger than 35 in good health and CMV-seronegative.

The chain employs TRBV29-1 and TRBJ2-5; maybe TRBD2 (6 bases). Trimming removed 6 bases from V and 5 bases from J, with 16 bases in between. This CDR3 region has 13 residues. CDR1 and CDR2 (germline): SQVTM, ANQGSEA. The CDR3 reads CSVKFGGRETQYF. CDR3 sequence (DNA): TGCAGCGTAAAATTCGGGGGTCGGGAGACCCAGTACTTC.

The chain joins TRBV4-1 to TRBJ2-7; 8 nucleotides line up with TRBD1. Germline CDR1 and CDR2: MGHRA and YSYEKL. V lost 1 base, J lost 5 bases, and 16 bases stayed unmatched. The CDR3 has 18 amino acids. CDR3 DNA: TGCGCCAGCAGCCAAGGCGCGGGACAGGTCGCCCCCCTCGACGAGCAGTACTTC. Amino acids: CASSQGAGQVAPLDEQYF.

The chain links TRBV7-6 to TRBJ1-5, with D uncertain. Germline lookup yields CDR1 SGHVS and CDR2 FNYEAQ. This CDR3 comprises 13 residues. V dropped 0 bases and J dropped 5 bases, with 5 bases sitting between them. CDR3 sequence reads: CASSLASYQPQHF. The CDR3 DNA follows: TGTGCCAGCAGCTTAGCTTCCTATCAGCCCCAGCATTTT.

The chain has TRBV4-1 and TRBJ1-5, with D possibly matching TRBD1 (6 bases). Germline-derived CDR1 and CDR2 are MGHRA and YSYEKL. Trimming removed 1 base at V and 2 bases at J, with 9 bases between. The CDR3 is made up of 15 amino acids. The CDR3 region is CASSQGRQGNQPQHF. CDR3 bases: TGCGCCAGCAGCCAAGGACGACAGGGCAATCAGCCCCAGCATTTT.

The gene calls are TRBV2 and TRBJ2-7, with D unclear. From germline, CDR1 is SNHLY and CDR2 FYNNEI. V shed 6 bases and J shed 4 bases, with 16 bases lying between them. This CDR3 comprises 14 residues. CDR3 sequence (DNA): TGTGCCAGCAGCTTTCGATACAGTAATTACGAGCAGTACTTC. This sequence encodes CASSFRYSNYEQYF.

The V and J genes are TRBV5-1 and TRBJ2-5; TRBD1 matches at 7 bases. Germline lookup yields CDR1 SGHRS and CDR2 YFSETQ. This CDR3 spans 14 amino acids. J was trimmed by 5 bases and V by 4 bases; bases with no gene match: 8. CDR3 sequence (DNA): TGCGCCAGCAGCCAAGACAGGGTGTCGGAGACCCAGTACTTC. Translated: CASSQDRVSETQYF. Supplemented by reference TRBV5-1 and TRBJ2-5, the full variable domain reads KAGVTQTPRYLIKTRGQQVTLSCSPISGHRSVSWYQQTPGQGLQFLFEYFSETQRNKGNFPGRFSGRQFSNSRSEMNVSTLELGDSALYLCASSQDRVSETQYFGPGTRLLVL.

CDR3 loop: CASSLRQATNEKLFF. The CDR3 DNA sequence: TGTGCCAGCAGCTTACGACAGGCAACTAATGAAAAACTGTTTTTT. This chain uses TRBV13 with TRBJ1-4, with D tentatively TRBD1 (6 bases). The CDR3 runs 15 residues. Trimming pared 2 bases from V and 0 bases from J, leaving 7 bases between. CDR1 is PRHDT, CDR2 FYEKMQ, per germline (reference sequence).

This CDR3 reads CASSLAGTAGTGGSAGYTF. In DNA form, the CDR3 reads TGCGCCAGCAGCTTGGCCGGGACAGCGGGGACAGGGGGCTCGGCTGGCTACACCTTC. This rearrangement joins TRBV5-1 to TRBJ1-2; TRBD1 agrees at 12 bases. The junction had 16 bases not matched to a gene; V was cut back by 0 bases and J by 7 bases. The germline V gene has CDR1 SGHRS and CDR2 YFSETQ. This CDR3 has 19 residues. The variable domain in full, with the rest retrieved from reference TRBV5-1 and TRBJ1-2, is KAGVTQTPRYLIKTRGQQVTLSCSPISGHRSVSWYQQTPGQGLQFLFEYFSETQRNKGNFPGRFSGRQFSNSRSEMNVSTLELGDSALYLCASSLAGTAGTGGSAGYTFGSGTRLTVV.

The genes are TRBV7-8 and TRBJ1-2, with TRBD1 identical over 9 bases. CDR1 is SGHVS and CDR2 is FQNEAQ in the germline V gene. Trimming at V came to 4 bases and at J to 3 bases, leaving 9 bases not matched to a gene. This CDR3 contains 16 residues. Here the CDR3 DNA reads TGTGCCAGCAGCTCCACACAGGGGGCGTTGGACTATGGCTACACCTTC. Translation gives CASSSTQGALDYGYTF. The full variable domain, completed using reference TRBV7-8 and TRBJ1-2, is GAGVSQSPRYKVAKRGQDVALRCDPISGHVSLFWYQQALGQGPEFLTYFQNEAQLDKSGLPSDRFFAERPEGSVSTLKIQRTQQEDSAVYLCASSSTQGALDYGYTFGSGTRLTVV.

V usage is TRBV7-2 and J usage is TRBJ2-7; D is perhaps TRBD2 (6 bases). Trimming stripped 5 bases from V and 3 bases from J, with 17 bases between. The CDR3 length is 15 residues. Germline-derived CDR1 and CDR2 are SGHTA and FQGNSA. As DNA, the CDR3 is TGTGCCAGCAGCCTGGGCGGGATAGGTTTCTACGAGCAGTACTTC. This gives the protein CASSLGGIGFYEQYF. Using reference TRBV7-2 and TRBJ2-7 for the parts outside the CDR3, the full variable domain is GAGVSQSPSNKVTEKGKDVELRCDPISGHTALYWYRQSLGQGLEFLIYFQGNSAPDKSGLPSDRFSAERTGGSVSTLTIQRTQQEDSAVYLCASSLGGIGFYEQYFGPGTRLTVT.

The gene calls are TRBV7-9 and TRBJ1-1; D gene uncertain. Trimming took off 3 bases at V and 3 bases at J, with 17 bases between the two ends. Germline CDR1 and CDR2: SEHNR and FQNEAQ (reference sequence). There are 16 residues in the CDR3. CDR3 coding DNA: TGTGCCAGCAGCTTCTCGGTGTTACTAACCGACACTGAAGCTTTCTTT. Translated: CASSFSVLLTDTEAFF.

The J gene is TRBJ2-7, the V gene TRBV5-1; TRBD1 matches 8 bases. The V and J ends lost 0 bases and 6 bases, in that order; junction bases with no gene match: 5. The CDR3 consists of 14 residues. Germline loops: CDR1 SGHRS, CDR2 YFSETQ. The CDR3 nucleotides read TGCGCCAGCAGCTTGGAACAGGGGGTAGGCGAGCAGTACTTC. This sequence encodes CASSLEQGVGEQYF.

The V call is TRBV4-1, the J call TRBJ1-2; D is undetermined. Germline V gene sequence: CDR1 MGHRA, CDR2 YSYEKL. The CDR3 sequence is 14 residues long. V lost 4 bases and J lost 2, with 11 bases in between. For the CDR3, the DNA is TGCGCCAGCAGCCCTAGAGGGCAAAACTATGGCTACACCTTC. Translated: CASSPRGQNYGYTF.

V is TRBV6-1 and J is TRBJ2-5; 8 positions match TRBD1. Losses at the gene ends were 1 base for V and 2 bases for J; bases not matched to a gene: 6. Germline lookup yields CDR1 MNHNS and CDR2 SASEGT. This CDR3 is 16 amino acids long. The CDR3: CASSEGRTGRQETQYF. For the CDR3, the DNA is TGTGCCAGCAGTGAAGGTAGGACAGGGAGGCAAGAGACCCAGTACTTC.

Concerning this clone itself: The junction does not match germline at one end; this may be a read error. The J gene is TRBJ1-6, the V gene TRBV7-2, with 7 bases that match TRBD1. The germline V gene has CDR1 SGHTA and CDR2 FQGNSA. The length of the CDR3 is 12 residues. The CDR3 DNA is TGTGCCAGCAGCTCGTATGGACAGGCTCCCGACTTT. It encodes CASSSYGQAPDF. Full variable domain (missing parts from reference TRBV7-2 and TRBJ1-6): GAGVSQSPSNKVTEKGKDVELRCDPISGHTALYWYRQSLGQGLEFLIYFQGNSAPDKSGLPSDRFSAERTGGSVSTLTIQRTQQEDSAVYLCASSSYGQAPDFGNGTRLTVT.

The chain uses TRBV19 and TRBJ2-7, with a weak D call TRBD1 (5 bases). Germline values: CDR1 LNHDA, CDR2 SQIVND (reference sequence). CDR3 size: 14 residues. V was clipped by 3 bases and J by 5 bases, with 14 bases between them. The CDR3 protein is CASSMGQWAHEQYF. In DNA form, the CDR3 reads TGTGCCAGTAGTATGGGGCAATGGGCCCACGAGCAGTACTTC.

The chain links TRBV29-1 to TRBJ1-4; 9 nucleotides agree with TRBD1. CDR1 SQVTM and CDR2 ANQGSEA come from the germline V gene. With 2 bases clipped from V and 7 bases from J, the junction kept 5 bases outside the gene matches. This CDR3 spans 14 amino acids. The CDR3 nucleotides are TGCAGCGTTGAACCGGGACAGGGAGGTGAAAAACTGTTTTTT. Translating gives CSVEPGQGGEKLFF.

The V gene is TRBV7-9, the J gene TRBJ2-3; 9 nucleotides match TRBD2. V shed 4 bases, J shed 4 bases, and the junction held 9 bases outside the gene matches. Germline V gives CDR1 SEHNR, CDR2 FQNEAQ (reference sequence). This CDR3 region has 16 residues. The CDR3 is CASSSSSGRLADTQYF. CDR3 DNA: TGTGCCAGCAGCTCATCAAGCGGGAGGTTAGCAGATACGCAGTATTTT.

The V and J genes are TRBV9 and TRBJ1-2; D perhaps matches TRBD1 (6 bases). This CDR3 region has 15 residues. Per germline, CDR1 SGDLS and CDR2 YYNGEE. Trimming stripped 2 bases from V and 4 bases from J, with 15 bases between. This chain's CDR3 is CASSVQITGLYGYTF. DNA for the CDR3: TGTGCCAGCAGCGTTCAAATAACAGGGCTCTATGGCTACACCTTC.

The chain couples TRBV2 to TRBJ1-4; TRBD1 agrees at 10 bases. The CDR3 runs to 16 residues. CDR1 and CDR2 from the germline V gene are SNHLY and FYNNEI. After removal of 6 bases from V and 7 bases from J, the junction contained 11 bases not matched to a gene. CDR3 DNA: TGTGCCAGCAGAGACCGGGACAGGGGTGTTAGTGAAAAACTGTTTTTT. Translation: CASRDRDRGVSEKLFF. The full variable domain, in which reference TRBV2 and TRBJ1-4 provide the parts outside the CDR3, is EPEVTQTPSHQVTQMGQEVILRCVPISNHLYFYWYRQILGQKVEFLVSFYNNEISEKSEIFDDQFSVERPDGSNFTLKIRSTKLEDSAMYFCASRDRDRGVSEKLFFGSGTQLSVL.

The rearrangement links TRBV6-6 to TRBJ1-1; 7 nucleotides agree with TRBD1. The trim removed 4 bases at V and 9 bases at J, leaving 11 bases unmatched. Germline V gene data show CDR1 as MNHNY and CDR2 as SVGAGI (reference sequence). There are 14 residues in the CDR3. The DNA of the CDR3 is TGTGCCAGCAGTTCGGTCCCTGGACAGGTGAAAGCTTTCTTT. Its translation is CASSSVPGQVKAFF.

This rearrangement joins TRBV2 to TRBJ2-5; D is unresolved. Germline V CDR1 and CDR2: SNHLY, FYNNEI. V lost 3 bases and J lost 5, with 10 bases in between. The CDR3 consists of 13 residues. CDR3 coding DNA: TGTGCCAGCAGTGACGAGGTGGTGGAGACCCAGTACTTC. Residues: CASSDEVVETQYF.

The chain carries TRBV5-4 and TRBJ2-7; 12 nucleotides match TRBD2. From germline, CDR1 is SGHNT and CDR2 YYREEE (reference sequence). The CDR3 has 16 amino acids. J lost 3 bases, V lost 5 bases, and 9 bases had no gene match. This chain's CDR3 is CASRDPLAGGVYEQYF. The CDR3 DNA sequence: TGTGCCAGCAGGGACCCCCTAGCGGGAGGGGTCTACGAGCAGTACTTC. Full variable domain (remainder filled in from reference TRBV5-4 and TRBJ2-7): ETGVTQSPTHLIKTRGQQVTLRCSSQSGHNTVSWYQQALGQGPQFIFQYYREEENGRGNFPPRFSGLQFPNYSSELNVNALELDDSALYLCASRDPLAGGVYEQYFGPGTRLTVT.

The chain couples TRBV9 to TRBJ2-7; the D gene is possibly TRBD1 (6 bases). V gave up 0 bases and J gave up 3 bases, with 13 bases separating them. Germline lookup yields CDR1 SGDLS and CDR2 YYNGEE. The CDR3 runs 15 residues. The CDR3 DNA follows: TGTGCCAGCAGCGTAGGGTGGGGCAGGGGCTACGAGCAGTACTTC. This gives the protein CASSVGWGRGYEQYF.

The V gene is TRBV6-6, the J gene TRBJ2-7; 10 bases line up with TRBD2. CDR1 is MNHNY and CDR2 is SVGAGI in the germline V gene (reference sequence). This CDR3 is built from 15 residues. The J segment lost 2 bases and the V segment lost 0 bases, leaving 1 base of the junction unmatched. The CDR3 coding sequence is TGTGCCAGCAGTTACTCGCTAGCGGGAGCCTACGAGCAGTACTTC. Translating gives CASSYSLAGAYEQYF.

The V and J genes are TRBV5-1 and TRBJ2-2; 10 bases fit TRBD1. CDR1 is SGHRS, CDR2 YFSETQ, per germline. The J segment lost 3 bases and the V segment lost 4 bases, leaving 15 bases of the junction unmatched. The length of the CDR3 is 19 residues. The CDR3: CASSPLTGGALRYTGELFF. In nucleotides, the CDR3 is TGCGCCAGCAGCCCTCTGACAGGGGGCGCGCTCCGTTACACCGGGGAGCTGTTTTTT.

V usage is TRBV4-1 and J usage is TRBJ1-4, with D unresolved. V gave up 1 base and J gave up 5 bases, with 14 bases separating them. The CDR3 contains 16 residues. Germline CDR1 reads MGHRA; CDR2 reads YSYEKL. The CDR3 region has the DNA TGCGCCAGCAGCCAAGGTTCAGTATCCTTAAATGAAAAACTGTTTTTT. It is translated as CASSQGSVSLNEKLFF.

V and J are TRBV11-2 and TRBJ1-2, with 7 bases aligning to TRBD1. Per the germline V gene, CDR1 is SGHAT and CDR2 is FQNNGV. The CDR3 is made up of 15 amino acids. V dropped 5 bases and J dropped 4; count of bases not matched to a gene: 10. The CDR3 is CASSQLGQLSYGYTF. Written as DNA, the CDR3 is TGTGCCAGCAGCCAACTGGGACAGCTAAGCTATGGCTACACCTTC.

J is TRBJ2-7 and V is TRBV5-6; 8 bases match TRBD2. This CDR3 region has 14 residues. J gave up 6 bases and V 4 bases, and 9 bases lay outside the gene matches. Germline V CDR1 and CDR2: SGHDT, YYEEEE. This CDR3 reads CASSPGAGGGEQYF. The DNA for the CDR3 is TGTGCCAGCAGCCCCGGCGCGGGGGGAGGCGAGCAGTACTTC.

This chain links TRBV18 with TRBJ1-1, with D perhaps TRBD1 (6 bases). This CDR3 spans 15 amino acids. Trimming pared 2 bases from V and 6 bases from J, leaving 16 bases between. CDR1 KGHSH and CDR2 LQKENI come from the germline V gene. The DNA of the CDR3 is TGTGCCAGCTCACCATTTACTCCAGGGGAATCTGAAGCTTTCTTT. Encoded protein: CASSPFTPGESEAFF. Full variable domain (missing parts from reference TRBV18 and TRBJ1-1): NAGVMQNPRHLVRRRGQEARLRCSPMKGHSHVYWYRQLPEEGLKFMVYLQKENIIDESGMPKERFSAEFPKEGPSILRIQQVVRGDSAAYFCASSPFTPGESEAFFGQGTRLTVV.

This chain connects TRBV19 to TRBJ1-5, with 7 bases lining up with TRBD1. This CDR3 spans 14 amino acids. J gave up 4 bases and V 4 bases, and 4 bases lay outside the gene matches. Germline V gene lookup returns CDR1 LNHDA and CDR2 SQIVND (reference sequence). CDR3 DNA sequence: TGTGCCAGTAGTACGGACAGGCCGAATCAGCCCCAGCATTTT. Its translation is CASSTDRPNQPQHF.